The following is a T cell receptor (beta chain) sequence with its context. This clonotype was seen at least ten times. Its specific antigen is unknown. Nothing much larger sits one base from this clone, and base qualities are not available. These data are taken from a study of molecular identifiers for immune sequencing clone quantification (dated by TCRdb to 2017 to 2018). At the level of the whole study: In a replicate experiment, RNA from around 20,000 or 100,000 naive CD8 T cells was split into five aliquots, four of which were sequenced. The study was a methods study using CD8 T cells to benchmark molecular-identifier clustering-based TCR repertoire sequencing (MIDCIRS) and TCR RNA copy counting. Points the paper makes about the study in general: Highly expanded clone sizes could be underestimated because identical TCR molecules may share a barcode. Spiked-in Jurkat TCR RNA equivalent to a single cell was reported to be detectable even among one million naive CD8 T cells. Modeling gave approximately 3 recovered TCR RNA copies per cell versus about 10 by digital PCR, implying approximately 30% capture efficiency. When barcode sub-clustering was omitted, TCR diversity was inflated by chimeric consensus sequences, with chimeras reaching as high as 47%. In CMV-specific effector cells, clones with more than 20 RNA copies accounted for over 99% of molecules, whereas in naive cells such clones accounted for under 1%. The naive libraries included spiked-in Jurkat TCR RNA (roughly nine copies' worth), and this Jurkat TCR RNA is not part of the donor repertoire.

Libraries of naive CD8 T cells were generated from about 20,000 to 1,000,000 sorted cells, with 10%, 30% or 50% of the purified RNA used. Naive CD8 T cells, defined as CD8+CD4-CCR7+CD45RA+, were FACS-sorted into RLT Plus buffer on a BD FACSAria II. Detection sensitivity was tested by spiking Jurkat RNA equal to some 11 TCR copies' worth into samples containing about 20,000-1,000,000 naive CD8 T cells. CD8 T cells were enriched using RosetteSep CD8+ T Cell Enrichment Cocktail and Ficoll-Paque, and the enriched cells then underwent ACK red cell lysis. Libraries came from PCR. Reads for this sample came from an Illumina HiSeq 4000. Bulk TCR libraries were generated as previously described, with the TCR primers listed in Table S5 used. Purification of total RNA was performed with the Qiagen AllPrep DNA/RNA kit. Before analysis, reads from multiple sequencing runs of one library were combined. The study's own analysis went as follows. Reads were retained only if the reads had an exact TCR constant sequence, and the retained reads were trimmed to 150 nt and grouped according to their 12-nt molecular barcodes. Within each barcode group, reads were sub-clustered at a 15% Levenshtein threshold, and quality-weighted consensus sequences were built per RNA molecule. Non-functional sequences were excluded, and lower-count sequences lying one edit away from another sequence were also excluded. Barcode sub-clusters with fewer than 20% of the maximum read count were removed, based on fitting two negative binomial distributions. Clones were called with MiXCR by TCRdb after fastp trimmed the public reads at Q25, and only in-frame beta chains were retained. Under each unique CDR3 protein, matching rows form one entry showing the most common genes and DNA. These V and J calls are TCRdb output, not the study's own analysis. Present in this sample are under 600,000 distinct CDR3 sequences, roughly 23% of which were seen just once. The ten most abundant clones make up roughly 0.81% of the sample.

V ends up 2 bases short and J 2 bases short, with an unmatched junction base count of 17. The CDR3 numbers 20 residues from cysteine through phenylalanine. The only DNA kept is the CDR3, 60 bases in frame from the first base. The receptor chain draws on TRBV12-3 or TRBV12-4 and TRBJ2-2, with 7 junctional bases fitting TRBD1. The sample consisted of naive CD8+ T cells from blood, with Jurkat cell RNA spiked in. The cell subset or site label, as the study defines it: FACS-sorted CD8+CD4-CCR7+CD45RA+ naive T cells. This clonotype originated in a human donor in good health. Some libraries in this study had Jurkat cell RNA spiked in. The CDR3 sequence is CASSLLWALNTGVNTGELFF. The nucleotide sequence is TGTGCCAGCAGTTTACTCTGGGCACTCAATACAGGGGTCAACACCGGGGAGCTGTTTTTT.